This TCR beta chain was obtained from a study of cytomegalovirus exposure and HLA in healthy donors. A multiplex PCR was run with 60 Vbeta primers and 13 Jbeta primers. Here immunoSEQ multiplex PCR was the method, and the copy in TCRdb shows in-frame clones only, minus some. Counted here are 65,000 to 75,000 clones, around 76% occurring once; the ten biggest clones make up under 6.5%. Germline V CDR1 and CDR2: SGDLS, YYNGEE. The CDR3 totals 11 residues. Trimming left V 3 bases short and J 8 bases short, with 6 bases between. This sequence joins TRBV9 and TRBJ2-1, with no clear D. The sequenced material came from PBMCs. This receptor was obtained from a man in his forties or fifties in good health and CMV-seronegative. The CDR3 region has the DNA TGTGCCAGCAGCGCCCTTGATGAGCAGTTCTTC. It encodes CASSALDEQFF.